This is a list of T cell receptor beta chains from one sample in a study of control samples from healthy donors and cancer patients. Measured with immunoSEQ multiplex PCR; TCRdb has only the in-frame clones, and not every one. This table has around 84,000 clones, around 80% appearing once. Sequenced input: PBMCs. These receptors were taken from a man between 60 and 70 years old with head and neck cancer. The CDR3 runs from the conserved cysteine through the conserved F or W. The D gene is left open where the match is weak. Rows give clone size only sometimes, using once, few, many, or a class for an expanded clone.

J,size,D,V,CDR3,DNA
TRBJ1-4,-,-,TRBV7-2,CASSSRMTDEKLFF,TGTGCCAGCAGCAGCAGGATGACGGATGAAAAACTGTTTTTT
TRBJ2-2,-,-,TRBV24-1,CATSDGPNTGELFF,TGTGCCACCAGTGATGGGCCCAACACCGGGGAGCTGTTTTTT
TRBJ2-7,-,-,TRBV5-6,CASSLVGQGISYEQYF,TGTGCCAGCAGCTTGGTTGGGCAGGGGATATCCTACGAGCAGTACTTC
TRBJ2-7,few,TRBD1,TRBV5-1,CASSLRAVGTRGTYEQYF,TGCGCCAGCAGCTTACGGGCCGTCGGAACCAGGGGGACCTACGAGCAGTACTTC
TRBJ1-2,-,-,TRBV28,CASSLESYGYTF,TGTGCCAGCAGTTTAGAAAGCTATGGCTACACCTTC
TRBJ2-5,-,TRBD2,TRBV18,CASSPMREKTQYF,TGTGCCAGCTCACCAATGCGGGAGAAGACCCAGTACTTC
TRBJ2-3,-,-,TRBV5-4,CASSLVTATDTQYF,TGTGCCAGCAGCTTGGTGACAGCCACAGATACGCAGTATTTT
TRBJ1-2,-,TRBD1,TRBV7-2,CASSPDRGQGYTF,TGTGCCAGCAGCCCAGACAGGGGGCAAGGCTACACCTTC
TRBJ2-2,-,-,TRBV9,CASSRNTGELFF,TGTGCCAGCAGTCGCAACACCGGGGAGCTGTTTTTT
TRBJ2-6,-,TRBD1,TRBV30,CAWSRTGAGANVLTF,TGTGCCTGGAGTCGGACAGGGGCTGGGGCCAACGTCCTGACTTTC
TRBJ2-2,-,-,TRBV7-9,CASRGQVLTGELFF,TGTGCCAGCAGAGGGCAGGTTCTCACCGGGGAGCTGTTTTTT
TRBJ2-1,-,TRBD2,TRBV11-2,CASTLSPGLAGGYNEQFF,TGTGCCAGCACCCTTTCTCCGGGACTAGCGGGAGGGTACAATGAGCAGTTCTTC
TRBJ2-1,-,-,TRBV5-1,CASSLTDGSYNEQFF,TGCGCCAGCAGCTTGACCGACGGGAGCTACAATGAGCAGTTCTTC
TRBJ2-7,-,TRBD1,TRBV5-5,CASSLAVGTGIYEQYF,TGTGCCAGCAGCTTGGCCGTGGGGACAGGCATCTACGAGCAGTACTTC
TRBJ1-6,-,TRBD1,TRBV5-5,CASSATGRTPLHF,TGTGCCAGCAGCGCGACAGGGCGAACACCCCTCCACTTT
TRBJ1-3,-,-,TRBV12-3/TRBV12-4,CASSLRGIYTIYF,TGTGCCAGCAGTTTACGAGGAATCTACACCATATATTTT
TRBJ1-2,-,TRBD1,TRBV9,CASSFRTGGREGYTF,TGTGCCAGCAGCTTCCGGACAGGCGGGAGGGAAGGCTACACCTTC
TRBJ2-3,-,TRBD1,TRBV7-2,CASSPTGTGITDTQYF,TGTGCCAGCAGCCCAACCGGGACAGGGATCACAGATACGCAGTATTTT
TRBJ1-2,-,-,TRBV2,CASTRIGPRGTGYTF,TGTGCCAGCACCCGAATAGGCCCCAGGGGTACTGGCTACACCTTC
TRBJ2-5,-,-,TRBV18,CASSPQQETQYF,TGTGCCAGCTCACCACAACAAGAGACCCAGTACTTC
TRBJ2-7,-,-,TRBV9,CASSVATGRLYEQYF,TGTGCCAGCAGCGTAGCTACAGGGAGGTTGTACGAGCAGTACTTC
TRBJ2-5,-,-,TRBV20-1,CSAWRGETQYF,TGCAGTGCGTGGAGGGGGGAGACCCAGTACTTC
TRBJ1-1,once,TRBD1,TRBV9,CASSVQGDGLGGTEAFF,TGTGCCAGCAGCGTACAGGGGGATGGCCTTGGGGGCACTGAAGCTTTCTTT
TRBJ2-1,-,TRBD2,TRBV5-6,CASSSGTSFDEQFF,TGTGCCAGCAGCTCCGGGACTAGCTTCGATGAGCAGTTCTTC
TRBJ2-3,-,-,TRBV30,CAWTVGIDTQYF,TGTGCCTGGACCGTGGGGATAGATACGCAGTATTTT
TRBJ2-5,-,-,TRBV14,CASSPSVGERRRETQYF,TGTGCCAGCAGCCCTTCGGTGGGGGAGCGTCGAAGAGAGACCCAGTACTTC
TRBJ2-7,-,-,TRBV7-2,CASSLARDRYEQYF,TGTGCCAGCAGCTTAGCGCGGGACAGATACGAGCAGTACTTC
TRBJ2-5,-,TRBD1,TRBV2,CASRETGGWETQYF,TGTGCCAGCAGGGAGACAGGGGGGTGGGAGACCCAGTACTTC
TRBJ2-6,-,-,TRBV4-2,CASSPLVSGHSGANVLTF,TGTGCCAGCAGCCCTCTGGTCTCAGGGCACTCTGGGGCCAACGTCCTGACTTTC
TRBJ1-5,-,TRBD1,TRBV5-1,CASSLEQGARSNQPQHF,TGCGCCAGCAGCTTAGAACAGGGGGCGCGGAGCAATCAGCCCCAGCATTTT
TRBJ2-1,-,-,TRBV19,CASSIVSRAREQFF,TGTGCCAGTAGTATAGTATCCCGGGCCCGCGAGCAGTTCTTC
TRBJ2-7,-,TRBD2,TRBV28,CASSLTLAGLSYEQYF,TGTGCCAGCAGTTTAACGCTAGCGGGCCTCTCCTACGAGCAGTACTTC
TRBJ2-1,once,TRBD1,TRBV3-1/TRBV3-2,CASSQDRFNEQFF,TGTGCCAGCAGCCAGGACAGGTTCAATGAGCAGTTCTTC
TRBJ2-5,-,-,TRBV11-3,CASSPGWGETQYF,TGTGCCAGCAGCCCAGGTTGGGGTGAGACCCAGTACTTC
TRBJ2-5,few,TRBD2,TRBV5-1,CASSLEVRAGDQETQYF,TGCGCCAGCAGCTTGGAAGTTCGAGCGGGAGACCAAGAGACCCAGTACTTC
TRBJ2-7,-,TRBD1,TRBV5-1,CASSSLDRAYEQYF,TGCGCCAGCAGCTCCCTGGACAGGGCCTACGAGCAGTACTTC
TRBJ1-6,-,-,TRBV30,CAWRRRQGPNSPLHF,TGTGCCTGGAGGAGGAGGCAGGGCCCCAATTCACCCCTCCACTTT
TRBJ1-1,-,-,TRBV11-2,CASSLTGNTEAFF,TGTGCCAGCAGTCTGACAGGGAACACTGAAGCTTTCTTT
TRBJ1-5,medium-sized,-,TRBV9,CASSVGWNQPQHF,TGTGCCAGCAGCGTAGGATGGAATCAGCCCCAGCATTTT
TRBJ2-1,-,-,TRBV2,CATQLGSYNEQFF,TGTGCCACACAACTGGGCTCCTACAATGAGCAGTTCTTC
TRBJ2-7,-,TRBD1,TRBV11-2,CASSLGDRENEQYF,TGTGCCAGCAGCTTAGGGGACAGGGAGAACGAGCAGTACTTC
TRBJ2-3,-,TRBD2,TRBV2,CASDRPLAGADTQYF,TGTGCCAGCGACCGACCGCTAGCGGGAGCAGATACGCAGTATTTT
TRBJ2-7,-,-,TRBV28,CASSLTSSYEQYF,TGTGCCAGCAGTTTAACTAGTAGCTACGAGCAGTACTTC
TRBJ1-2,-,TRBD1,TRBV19,CASTPGQGSYGYTF,TGTGCCAGTACCCCGGGACAGGGGTCCTATGGCTACACCTTC
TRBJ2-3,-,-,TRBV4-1,CASSRAGLIETDTQYF,TGCGCCAGCAGCCGTGCGGGCTTAATAGAGACAGATACGCAGTATTTT